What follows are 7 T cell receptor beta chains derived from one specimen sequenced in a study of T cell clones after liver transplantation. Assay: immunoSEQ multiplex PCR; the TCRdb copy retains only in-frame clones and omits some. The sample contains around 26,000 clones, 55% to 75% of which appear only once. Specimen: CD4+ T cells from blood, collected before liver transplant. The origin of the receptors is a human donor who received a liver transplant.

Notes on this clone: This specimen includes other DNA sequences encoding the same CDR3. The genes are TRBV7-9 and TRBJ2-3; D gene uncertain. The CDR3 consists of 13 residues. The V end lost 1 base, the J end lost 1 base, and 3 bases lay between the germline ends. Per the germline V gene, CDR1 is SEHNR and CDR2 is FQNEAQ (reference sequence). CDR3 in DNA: TGTGCCAGCAGCTTAGAGGGCACAGATACGCAGTATTTT. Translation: CASSLEGTDTQYF.

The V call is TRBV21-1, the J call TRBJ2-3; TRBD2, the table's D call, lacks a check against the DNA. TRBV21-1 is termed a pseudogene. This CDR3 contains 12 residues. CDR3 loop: CASKLLPDTQYF. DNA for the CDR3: TGTGCCAGCAAGCTATTACCCGATACGCAGTATTTT.

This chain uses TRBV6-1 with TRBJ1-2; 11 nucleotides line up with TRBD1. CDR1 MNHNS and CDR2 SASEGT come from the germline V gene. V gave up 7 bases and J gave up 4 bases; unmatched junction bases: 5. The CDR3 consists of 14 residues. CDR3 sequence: CASILGTGGYGYTF. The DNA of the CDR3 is TGTGCCAGCATTCTCGGGACAGGGGGCTATGGCTACACCTTC.

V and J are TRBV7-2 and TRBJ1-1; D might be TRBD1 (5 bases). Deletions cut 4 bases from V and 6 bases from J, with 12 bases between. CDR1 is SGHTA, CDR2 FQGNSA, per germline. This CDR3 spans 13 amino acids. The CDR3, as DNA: TGTGCCAGCAGCTCCTTTGGGGACCCTGAAGCTTTCTTT. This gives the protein CASSSFGDPEAFF.

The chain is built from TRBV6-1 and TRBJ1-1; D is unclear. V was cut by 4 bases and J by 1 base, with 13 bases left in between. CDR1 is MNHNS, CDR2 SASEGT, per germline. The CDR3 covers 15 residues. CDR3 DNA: TGTGCCAGCAGTGTTCAATCAGCAGGGAACACTGAAGCTTTCTTT. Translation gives CASSVQSAGNTEAFF.

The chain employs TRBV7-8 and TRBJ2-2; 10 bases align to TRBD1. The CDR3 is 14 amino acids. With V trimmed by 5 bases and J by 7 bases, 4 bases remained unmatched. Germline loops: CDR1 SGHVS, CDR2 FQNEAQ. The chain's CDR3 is CASSGDRGGGELFF. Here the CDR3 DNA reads TGTGCCAGCAGCGGGGACAGGGGTGGCGGGGAGCTGTTTTTT.

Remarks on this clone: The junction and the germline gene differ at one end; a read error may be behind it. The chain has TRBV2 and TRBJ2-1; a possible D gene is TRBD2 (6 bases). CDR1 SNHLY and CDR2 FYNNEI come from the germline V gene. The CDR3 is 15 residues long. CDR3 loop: CASVYASVSSNEQFF. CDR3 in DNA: TGTGCCAGCGTATATGCTAGCGTTTCCTCCAATGAGCAGTTCTTC. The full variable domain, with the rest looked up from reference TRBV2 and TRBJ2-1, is EPEVTQTPSHQVTQMGQEVILRCVPISNHLYFYWYRQILGQKVEFLVSFYNNEISEKSEIFDDQFSVERPDGSNFTLKIRSTKLEDSAMYFCASVYASVSSNEQFFGPGTRLTVL.